A selection of T cell receptor beta chains follows, all from one sample in a study of glioma-infiltrating T cells after dendritic cell vaccination. The data were produced by immunoSEQ multiplex PCR, yet TCRdb's version contains in-frame clones alone and is incomplete. The sample records about 82,000 clones, roughly 90% being singletons. Sequenced here: blood, sampled before dendritic cell vaccination. Receptor source: a human donor with glioblastoma. The conserved cysteine and the conserved F or W are not part of the CDR3 here.

length	V	J	CDR3
11	TRBV18	TRBJ1-4	ASSPNVDEKLF
15	TRBV19	TRBJ1-5	ASSTYGRDRGSQPQH
13	TRBV11-2	TRBJ1-2	ASSSPGQGGYGYT
13	TRBV30	TRBJ2-3	ACQRGLVGTDTQY
13	TRBV6-1	TRBJ1-2	ASSELGAANYGYT
14	TRBV7-9	TRBJ2-5	ASSSGTSGRWETQY
13	TRBV5-4	TRBJ1-1	ASSLVGTGWTEAF
14	TRBV7-2	TRBJ2-7	ASSLGGLANSYEQY
14	TRBV18	TRBJ1-5	ASSLETGTVNQPQH
11	TRBV9	TRBJ1-2	ASSAGGVYGYT
11	TRBV30	TRBJ2-7	AWTPGLAGEQY
14	TRBV2	TRBJ2-7	ASSDGASGSSYEQY
15	TRBV25-1	TRBJ2-1	ASSASHVISSYNEQF
12	TRBV30	TRBJ2-1	AWSLAGGVNEQF
11	TRBV6-1	TRBJ1-5	ASRQGRNQPQH
12	TRBV5-1	TRBJ1-2	ASSPQPTGRGYT
10	TRBV10-3	TRBJ1-5	ATGGGNQPQH
14	TRBV11-3	TRBJ1-3	ASSLDLQVSGNTIY
15	TRBV7-9	TRBJ1-1	ASSLEGRGSGNTEAF
12	TRBV5-5	TRBJ2-2	ASSLLLDTGELF
11	TRBV7-9	TRBJ2-7	ASSPSGPGEQY
14	TRBV10-3	TRBJ2-1	AISELRRGAYNEQF
10	TRBV29-1	TRBJ2-1	SVETGVNEQF
13	TRBV6-5	TRBJ2-1	ASSPGVLSYNEQF
12	TRBV30	TRBJ1-5	AWSRPGNNQPQH
10	TRBV7-9	TRBJ1-3	ASSLSGNTIY
11	TRBV10-1	TRBJ2-7	ASSEGTDYEQY
15	TRBV9	TRBJ2-3	ASSASVGLAGTDTQY